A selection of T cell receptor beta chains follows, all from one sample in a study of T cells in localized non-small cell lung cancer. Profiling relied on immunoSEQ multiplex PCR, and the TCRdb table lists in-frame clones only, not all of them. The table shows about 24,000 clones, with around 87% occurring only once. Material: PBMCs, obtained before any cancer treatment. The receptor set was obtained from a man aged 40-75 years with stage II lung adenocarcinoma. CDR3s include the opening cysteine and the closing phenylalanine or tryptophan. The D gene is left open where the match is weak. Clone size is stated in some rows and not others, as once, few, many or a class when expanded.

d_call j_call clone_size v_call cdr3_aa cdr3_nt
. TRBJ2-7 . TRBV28 CASSSGGIYYEQYF TGTGCCAGCAGTAGTGGGGGCATTTACTACGAGCAGTACTTC
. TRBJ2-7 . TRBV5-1 CASSGRGMDEQYF TGCGCCAGCAGCGGCCGGGGGATGGACGAGCAGTACTTC
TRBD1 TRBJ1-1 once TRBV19 CASSLTGVSEAFF TGTGCCAGTAGTCTGACAGGGGTCTCTGAAGCTTTCTTT
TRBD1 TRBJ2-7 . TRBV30 CAWIKGTGTGTYEQYF TGTGCCTGGATTAAAGGGACCGGGACAGGCACCTACGAGCAGTACTTC
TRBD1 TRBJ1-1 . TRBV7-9 CASSLGQGAPGEAFF TGTGCCAGCAGCTTAGGCCAGGGGGCGCCCGGTGAAGCTTTCTTT
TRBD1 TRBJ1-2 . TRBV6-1 CASSGPGTGSNYGYTF TGTGCCAGCAGTGGGCCCGGGACAGGTTCTAACTATGGCTACACCTTC
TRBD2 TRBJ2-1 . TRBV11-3 CASSRIPGLAGVEQFF TGTGCCAGCAGCCGGATTCCGGGACTAGCGGGAGTTGAGCAGTTCTTC
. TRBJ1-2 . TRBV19 CASSTTGPLNYGYTF TGTGCCAGTAGTACAACGGGACCGCTTAACTATGGCTACACCTTC
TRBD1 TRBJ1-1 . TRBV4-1 CASSPQGASLRTEAFF TGCGCCAGCAGCCCTCAGGGGGCGAGTCTCAGGACTGAAGCTTTCTTT
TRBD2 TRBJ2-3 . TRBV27 CAQVASGRKTDTQYF TGTGCCCAGGTGGCTAGCGGGAGAAAGACAGATACGCAGTATTTT
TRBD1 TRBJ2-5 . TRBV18 CASSPGTGGEETQYF TGTGCCAGCTCCCCCGGGACAGGGGGCGAAGAGACCCAGTACTTC
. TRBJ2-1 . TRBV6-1 CASSEMGRGENEQFF TGTGCCAGCAGTGAAATGGGGAGGGGGGAAAATGAGCAGTTCTTC
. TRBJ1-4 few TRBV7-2 CATRVQQGEKLFF TGTGCCACCCGAGTTCAGCAGGGTGAAAAACTGTTTTTT
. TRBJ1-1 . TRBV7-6 CASSATTGARTEAFF TGTGCCAGCAGCGCGACGACAGGAGCCCGCACTGAAGCTTTCTTT
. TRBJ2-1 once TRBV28 CASSYYSTSYNEQFF TGTGCCAGCAGTTATTACTCCACTTCCTACAATGAGCAGTTCTTC
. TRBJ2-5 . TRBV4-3 CASSQATDQETQYF TGCGCCAGCAGCCAAGCGACAGACCAAGAGACCCAGTACTTC
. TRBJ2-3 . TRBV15 CATSKGSTDTDTQYF TGTGCCACCAGCAAGGGGTCGACGGACACAGATACGCAGTATTTT
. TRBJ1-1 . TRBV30 CAWSIQRNTEAFF TGTGCCTGGAGTATACAGAGGAACACTGAAGCTTTCTTT
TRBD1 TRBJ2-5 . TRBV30 CACGQGIETQYF TGTGCCTGTGGACAGGGAATAGAGACCCAGTACTTC
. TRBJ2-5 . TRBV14 CASSQDLAPRTQYF TGTGCCAGCAGCCAAGATCTGGCCCCGCGGACCCAGTACTTC
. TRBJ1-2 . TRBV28 CASIAPGTLFGYTF TGTGCCAGCATCGCGCCCGGGACACTTTTTGGCTACACCTTC
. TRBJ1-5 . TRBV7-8 CASSSAGNSNQPQHF TGTGCCAGCAGCTCGGCGGGGAATAGCAATCAGCCCCAGCATTTT
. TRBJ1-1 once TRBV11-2 CASSPRSGISGSEAFF TGTGCCAGCAGCCCGCGATCCGGAATTTCAGGGTCTGAAGCTTTCTTT
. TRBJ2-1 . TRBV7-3 CASSLTRGHSYNEQFF TGTGCCAGCAGCTTAACCCGGGGACATTCCTACAATGAGCAGTTCTTC
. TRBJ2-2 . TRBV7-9 CASSGPAGELFF TGTGCCAGCAGCGGTCCTGCCGGGGAGCTGTTTTTT
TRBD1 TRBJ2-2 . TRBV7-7 CASSLGGGTGGNTGELFF TGTGCCAGCAGCTTAGGAGGCGGGACAGGGGGAAACACCGGGGAGCTGTTTTTT
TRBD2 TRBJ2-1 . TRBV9 CASSPSGGTYNEQFF TGTGCCAGCAGTCCTAGCGGGGGGACCTACAATGAGCAGTTCTTC
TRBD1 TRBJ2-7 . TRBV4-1 CASSLRDRGTEQYF TGCGCCAGCAGCCTCCGGGACAGGGGTACCGAGCAGTACTTC
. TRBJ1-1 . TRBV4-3 CASSQGPPLELNTEAFF TGCGCCAGCAGCCAAGGCCCTCCACTGGAGCTGAACACTGAAGCTTTCTTT
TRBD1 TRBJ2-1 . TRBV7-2 CASSPPGQGFIEQFF TGTGCCAGCAGCCCTCCGGGACAGGGGTTCATTGAGCAGTTCTTC
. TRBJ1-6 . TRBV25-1 CASSDLGREGNSPLHF TGTGCCAGCAGTGATTTGGGCAGGGAAGGAAATTCACCCCTCCACTTT
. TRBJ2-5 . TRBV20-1 CSAPEETQYF TGCAGTGCCCCCGAGGAGACCCAGTACTTC
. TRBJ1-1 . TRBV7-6 CASSLEIGMNTEAFF TGTGCCAGCAGCTTGGAGATTGGGATGAACACTGAAGCTTTCTTT
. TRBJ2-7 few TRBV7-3 CASSLSEGREQYF TGTGCCAGCAGCTTAAGTGAAGGGCGCGAGCAGTACTTC
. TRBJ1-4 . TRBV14 CASSPQGSLGGKLFF TGTGCCAGCAGCCCCCAAGGGAGCTTAGGAGGAAAACTGTTTTTT
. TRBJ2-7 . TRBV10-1 CANTGSLSYEQYF TGCGCCAACACCGGGTCCCTCTCCTACGAGCAGTACTTC
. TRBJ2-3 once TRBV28 CANSQGALTDTQYF TGTGCCAACTCCCAGGGAGCGCTCACAGATACGCAGTATTTT
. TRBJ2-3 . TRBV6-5 CASSYAQGWTDTQYF TGTGCCAGCAGTTACGCTCAGGGCTGGACAGATACGCAGTATTTT
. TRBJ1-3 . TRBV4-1 CASSQEGGQNSGNTIYF TGCGCCAGCAGCCAAGAAGGAGGGCAGAACTCTGGAAACACCATATATTTT
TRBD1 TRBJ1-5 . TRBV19 CASSVTGGNQPQHF TGTGCCAGTAGTGTGACAGGGGGCAATCAGCCCCAGCATTTT
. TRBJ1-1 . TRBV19 CASSIAGETEAFF TGTGCCAGTAGTATCGCAGGGGAAACTGAAGCTTTCTTT
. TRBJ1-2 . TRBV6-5 CATRNSGAASYGYTF TGTGCCACTCGAAACAGCGGGGCAGCGAGTTATGGCTACACCTTC
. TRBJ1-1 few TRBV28 CASSLEAGGTEAFF TGTGCCAGCAGTTTAGAGGCGGGGGGCACTGAAGCTTTCTTT
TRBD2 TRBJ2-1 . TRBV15 CATSTGKGGTSGINEQFF TGTGCCACCAGCACCGGCAAAGGCGGGACTAGCGGCATCAATGAGCAGTTCTTC
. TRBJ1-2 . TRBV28 CASSPGGNYGYTF TGTGCCAGCAGTCCTGGCGGAAACTATGGCTACACCTTC
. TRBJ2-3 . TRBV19 CASTDRPLGTDTQYF TGTGCCAGCACCGATCGCCCTCTGGGAACAGATACGCAGTATTTT
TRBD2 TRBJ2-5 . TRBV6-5 CAGSYFAGAGETQYF TGTGCCGGCAGTTACTTTGCGGGAGCAGGAGAGACCCAGTACTTC
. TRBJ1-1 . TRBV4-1 CASSPYVWDTEAFF TGCGCCAGCAGCCCCTATGTGTGGGACACTGAAGCTTTCTTT
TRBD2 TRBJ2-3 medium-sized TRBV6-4 CASSESSGAPTDTQYF TGTGCCAGCAGTGAGTCTAGCGGGGCTCCCACAGATACGCAGTATTTT
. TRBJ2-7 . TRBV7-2 CASSSVQGSYEQYF TGTGCCAGCAGCTCAGTCCAGGGGTCCTACGAGCAGTACTTC
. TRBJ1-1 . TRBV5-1 CASSLEISRAEAFF TGCGCCAGCAGCTTGGAGATAAGTCGAGCTGAAGCTTTCTTT
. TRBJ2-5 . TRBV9 CASSVDGRETQYF TGTGCCAGCAGCGTAGATGGTCGGGAGACCCAGTACTTC
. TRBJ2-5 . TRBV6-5 CASRRTKTETQYF TGTGCCAGCAGAAGGACTAAGACGGAGACCCAGTACTTC
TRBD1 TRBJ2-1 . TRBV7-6 CASRQQGAEQFF TGTGCCAGCAGACAACAGGGGGCTGAGCAGTTCTTC
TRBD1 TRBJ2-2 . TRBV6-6 CASSYSYGTVELF TGTGCCAGCAGTTACTCGTACGGGACAGTGGAACTTTTT
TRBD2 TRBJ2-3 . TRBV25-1 CASLAAGLDTQYF TGTGCCAGCCTAGCGGCCGGTTTGGATACGCAGTATTTT
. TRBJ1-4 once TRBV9 CASSVGPTNEKLFF TGTGCCAGCAGCGTAGGACCAACTAATGAAAAACTGTTTTTT
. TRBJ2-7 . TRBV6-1 CASSGDNSYEQYF TGTGCCAGCAGTGGGGACAACTCCTACGAGCAGTACTTC